One and the same sample provided the 27 T cell receptor beta chains below, sequenced in a study of cytomegalovirus exposure and HLA in healthy donors (TCRdb year 2017). Libraries were built with the immunoSEQ multiplex PCR assay. The table was pulled from immuneACCESS by TCRdb, which kept in-frame rearrangements only. Such tables lose some clones; where checked, under half of the loss comes from unresolved V genes, and the rest has no known cause. Within this sample are roughly 60,000 clones, with 91% of them counted one time only. Together, the top ten hold 2.2% of the sample. Sample: PBMCs. The receptors shown here come from a woman in her twenties or thirties in good health and CMV-seronegative.

The table lists this clone with a few counts. This chain joins TRBV11-3 and TRBJ2-2; D call uncertain. The CDR3 runs to 14 residues. The germline V gene encodes CDR1 SGHNT and CDR2 YENEEA. Trimming took off 5 bases at V and 6 bases at J, with 13 bases between the two ends. The CDR3 reads CASSVGPDSGELFF. DNA for the CDR3: TGTGCCAGCAGCGTTGGTCCTGACTCCGGGGAGCTGTTTTTT.

The V and J genes are TRBV25-1 and TRBJ2-4; D possibly corresponds to TRBD2 (5 bases). CDR1 is MGHDK, CDR2 SYGVNS, per germline. The CDR3 is made up of 17 amino acids. V was pared by 5 bases and J by 0 bases, with 17 bases between. In DNA form, the CDR3 reads TGTGCCAGCAGTCCGCCCGGAGGCGGAATAGCCAAAAACATTCAGTACTTC. It is translated as CASSPPGGGIAKNIQYF.

The genes are TRBV2 and TRBJ1-1, with 9 nucleotides matching TRBD1. The J segment lost 10 bases and the V segment lost 5 bases, leaving 2 bases of the junction unmatched. The CDR3 loop spans 11 amino acids. Germline lookup yields CDR1 SNHLY and CDR2 FYNNEI. The CDR3, as DNA: TGTGCCAGCAGTCCGGACAGGGGAGCTTTCTTT. It specifies CASSPDRGAFF. The whole variable domain, remainder taken from reference TRBV2 and TRBJ1-1, is EPEVTQTPSHQVTQMGQEVILRCVPISNHLYFYWYRQILGQKVEFLVSFYNNEISEKSEIFDDQFSVERPDGSNFTLKIRSTKLEDSAMYFCASSPDRGAFFGQGTRLTVV.

In DNA, the CDR3 is TGTGCCAGCAGCATCGGGCTAGCGGCGCAGGATACGCAGTATTTT. It specifies CASSIGLAAQDTQYF. V and J are TRBV13 and TRBJ2-3; 7 bases fit TRBD2. Germline assignment: CDR1 PRHDT and CDR2 FYEKMQ (reference sequence). The CDR3 has 15 amino acids. The junction had 11 bases not matched to a gene; V was cut back by 5 bases and J by 6 bases.

The chain is built from TRBV30 and TRBJ1-1, with TRBD1 matching 7 bases. Germline V gene sequence: CDR1 GTSNPN, CDR2 SVGIG (reference sequence). V lost 2 bases and J lost 4; bases outside the gene matches: 4. The CDR3 is 13 amino acids. The CDR3 region is CAWSNRGSTEAFF. CDR3 coding DNA: TGTGCCTGGAGTAACAGGGGATCCACTGAAGCTTTCTTT. Full variable domain (outside the CDR3, taken from reference TRBV30 and TRBJ1-1): SQTIHQWPATLVQPVGSPLSLECTVEGTSNPNLYWYRQAAGRGLQLLFYSVGIGQISSEVPQNLSASRPQDRQFILSSKKLLLSDSGFYLCAWSNRGSTEAFFGQGTRLTVV.

A single count supports this clone. This chain connects TRBV27 to TRBJ2-3, with 10 bases identical to TRBD2. The CDR3 contains 15 residues. CDR1 and CDR2 (germline): MNHEY, SMNVEV (reference sequence). J gave up 15 bases and V 4 bases, and 16 bases lay outside the gene matches. CDR3 residues: CASSSNTAKASGSYF. CDR3 coding DNA: TGTGCCAGCAGTTCAAATACGGCAAAGGCTAGCGGGAGTTATTTT.

The gene calls are TRBV11-2 and TRBJ2-1; TRBD2 matches at 11 bases. From germline, CDR1 is SGHAT and CDR2 FQNNGV. V lost 2 bases to trimming and J lost 1 base; unmatched junction nucleotides: 7. CDR3 length: 18 residues. In nucleotides, the CDR3 is TGTGCCAGCAGCTTATTTACTAGCGGGAGAGGGTCCTACAATGAGCAGTTCTTC. Encoded protein: CASSLFTSGRGSYNEQFF.

The J gene is TRBJ2-7, the V gene TRBV28; TRBD2 aligns across 14 bases. V shed 5 bases, J shed 7 bases, and the junction held 10 bases outside the gene matches. CDR1 and CDR2 (germline): MDHEN, SYDVKM. This CDR3 region has 16 residues. CDR3 DNA sequence: TGTGCCAGCAGTCCGGCGACTAGCGGGAGGGCCGGGGAGCAGTACTTC. Protein product: CASSPATSGRAGEQYF.

This clone occurred once. The V call is TRBV5-1, the J call TRBJ2-1; 13 positions match TRBD2. The CDR3 is 17 amino acids. The ends lost 0 bases at V and 6 bases at J; junction bases unmatched: 6. Germline lookup yields CDR1 SGHRS and CDR2 YFSETQ. The CDR3 loop reads CASSLGGLAGRSNEQFF. The CDR3 DNA reads TGCGCCAGCAGCTTGGGGGGACTAGCGGGAAGGTCCAATGAGCAGTTCTTC.

This sequence joins TRBV30 and TRBJ1-3; the D is unclear. The CDR3 is 13 amino acids. The germline V gene has CDR1 GTSNPN and CDR2 SVGIG (reference sequence). V was clipped by 8 bases and J by 0 bases, with 11 bases between them. CDR3: CARTVSSGNTIYF. CDR3 nucleotide sequence: TGTGCCCGGACCGTGTCCTCTGGAAACACCATATATTTT.

This clone was detected a few times. The V gene is TRBV25-1, the J gene TRBJ2-5; TRBD1 matches at 10 bases. The junction had 6 bases not matched to a gene; V was cut back by 2 bases and J by 3 bases. The CDR3 runs 16 residues. CDR1 and CDR2 (germline): MGHDK, SYGVNS. The CDR3 loop is CASSERQGAEKETQYF. For the CDR3, the DNA is TGTGCCAGCAGTGAAAGACAGGGGGCCGAGAAAGAGACCCAGTACTTC.

The chain recombines TRBV9 with TRBJ2-1; 10 nucleotides agree with TRBD2. The CDR3 contains 14 residues. V shed 5 bases, J shed 5 bases, and the junction held 4 bases outside the gene matches. Germline-derived CDR1 and CDR2 are SGDLS and YYNGEE. CDR3 DNA sequence: TGTGCCAGCAGGTCAGGACTAGCGGACAATGAGCAGTTCTTC. Its translation is CASRSGLADNEQFF. Full variable domain (rest looked up from reference TRBV9 and TRBJ2-1): DSGVTQTPKHLITATGQRVTLRCSPRSGDLSVYWYQQSLDQGLQFLIQYYNGEERAKGNILERFSAQQFPDLHSELNLSSLELGDSALYFCASRSGLADNEQFFGPGTRLTVL.

The chain couples TRBV19 to TRBJ1-1; possible D gene TRBD1, 6 bases. CDR1 is LNHDA, CDR2 SQIVND, per germline (reference sequence). V lost 2 bases to trimming and J lost 2 bases, with 12 bases between them. The CDR3 totals 15 residues. CDR3 in amino acids: CASSIQGRKNTEAFF. Written as DNA, the CDR3 is TGTGCCAGTAGTATACAGGGGCGGAAAAACACTGAAGCTTTCTTT.

This clone was picked up one time. This chain links TRBV4-1 with TRBJ2-3, with a possible D match to TRBD2 (5 bases). Germline V gives CDR1 MGHRA, CDR2 YSYEKL. The V and J ends lost 0 bases and 4 bases respectively, with 20 bases between them. This CDR3 region has 18 residues. CDR3 sequence (DNA): TGCGCCAGCAGCCAAGAGAGTGTTCAGGCTAGCCCGCCAGATACGCAGTATTTT. It yields the protein CASSQESVQASPPDTQYF.

The rearrangement joins TRBV7-9 to TRBJ2-7; 7 bases are a match to TRBD1. The ends lost 5 bases at V and 1 base at J; junction bases unmatched: 8. Per germline, CDR1 SEHNR and CDR2 FQNEAQ (reference sequence). The CDR3 totals 15 residues. In nucleotides, the CDR3 is TGTGCCAGCAGCCAAAGAGACAGGGCGTCCTACGAGCAGTACTTC. Protein product: CASSQRDRASYEQYF. The whole variable domain, filled in from reference TRBV7-9 and TRBJ2-7, reads DTGVSQNPRHKITKRGQNVTFRCDPISEHNRLYWYRQTLGQGPEFLTYFQNEAQLEKSRLLSDRFSAERPKGSFSTLEIQRTEQGDSAMYLCASSQRDRASYEQYFGPGTRLTVT.

The chain employs TRBV29-1 and TRBJ1-2; D may be TRBD1 (6 bases). The CDR3 has 12 residues. The germline V gene encodes CDR1 SQVTM and CDR2 ANQGSEA. The V gene lost 5 bases and the J gene lost 6 bases, with 13 bases spanning the gap. The CDR3 DNA sequence: TGCAGCGTTCAGGGGTCGTATAATGGCTACACCTTC. Its protein is CSVQGSYNGYTF.

This clone occurred a few times. The rearrangement uses TRBV7-2 and TRBJ1-1; possible D gene TRBD1, 5 bases. Per the germline V gene, CDR1 is SGHTA and CDR2 is FQGNSA. The CDR3 contains 14 residues. V was cut by 6 bases and J by 0 bases, with 11 bases left in between. CDR3 nucleotide sequence: TGTGCCAGCAGGATGACAGCTTTGAACACTGAAGCTTTCTTT. It encodes CASRMTALNTEAFF.

The V gene is TRBV5-1, the J gene TRBJ2-1; D unclear. The CDR3 runs to 13 residues. The V and J ends lost 1 base and 10 bases respectively, with 12 bases between them. Germline CDR1 is SGHRS and CDR2 is YFSETQ. The CDR3 DNA follows: TGCGCCAGCAGCTTGATACTCCCCCCCGAGCAGTTCTTC. This sequence encodes CASSLILPPEQFF. Full variable domain (remainder filled in from reference TRBV5-1 and TRBJ2-1): KAGVTQTPRYLIKTRGQQVTLSCSPISGHRSVSWYQQTPGQGLQFLFEYFSETQRNKGNFPGRFSGRQFSNSRSEMNVSTLELGDSALYLCASSLILPPEQFFGPGTRLTVL.

The chain recombines TRBV10-2 with TRBJ1-2; tentatively, D is TRBD1 (5 bases). The length of the CDR3 is 13 residues. Germline lookup yields CDR1 WSHSY and CDR2 SAAADI. V was trimmed by 7 bases and J by 6 bases, leaving 15 bases between them. Written as DNA, the CDR3 is TGCGCCAGCAACGACGGGGGGGGTCATGGCTACACCTTC. Its protein is CASNDGGGHGYTF.

The chain has TRBV9 and TRBJ1-2; 10 positions agree with TRBD1. With V trimmed by 3 bases and J by 2 bases, 7 bases remained unmatched. Germline CDR1 is SGDLS and CDR2 is YYNGEE. The CDR3 has 16 residues. CDR3 in DNA: TGTGCCAGCAGCGGGGACCGGGACAGGGGCAACTATGGCTACACCTTC. Translated, it gives CASSGDRDRGNYGYTF.

The chain links TRBV5-8 to TRBJ1-5; the match to TRBD1 covers 10 bases. Looked up from germline, CDR1 is SGHTS and CDR2 is YDEGEE. Losses at the gene ends were 4 bases for V and 3 bases for J; bases not matched to a gene: 4. The CDR3 totals 15 residues. DNA of the CDR3: TGTGCCAGCAGCCTAGGGACAGGGGTCAATCAGCCCCAGCATTTT. Its protein product is CASSLGTGVNQPQHF.

This chain connects TRBV6-5 to TRBJ2-5; D ambiguous. Per the germline V gene, CDR1 is MNHEY and CDR2 is SVGAGI. CDR3 size: 11 residues. The germline V and J ends were trimmed by 5 bases and 4 bases, with 5 bases remaining between them. The CDR3 coding sequence is TGTGCCAGCAGTATCGGAGAGACCCAGTACTTC. Protein sequence: CASSIGETQYF.

This clone was detected only once. The chain links TRBV27 to TRBJ2-7, with D perhaps TRBD2 (6 bases). This CDR3 comprises 12 residues. Germline V gene sequence: CDR1 MNHEY, CDR2 SMNVEV (reference sequence). The ends were cut back, 4 bases at V and 11 bases at J, with 15 bases in the middle. This CDR3 is CASSSTDGGEYF. The CDR3 DNA reads TGTGCCAGCAGTTCGACGGACGGGGGAGAGTACTTC.

J is TRBJ2-1 and V is TRBV4-2, with D maybe TRBD2 (6 bases). Between the trimmed V and J ends, which lost 2 bases and 1 base, there was a span of 9 bases. CDR1 is LGHNA, CDR2 YNFKEQ, per germline. This CDR3 contains 15 residues. The CDR3 sequence: CASSQTGGSYNEQFF. The CDR3 DNA is TGTGCCAGCAGCCAAACCGGGGGATCCTACAATGAGCAGTTCTTC.

The chain couples TRBV7-9 to TRBJ2-3, with a weak D call TRBD1 (6 bases). Germline values: CDR1 SEHNR, CDR2 FQNEAQ (reference sequence). Trimming removed 5 bases from V and 1 base from J, with 13 bases in between. The CDR3 length is 15 residues. This chain's CDR3 is CASSEQGRGTDTQYF. CDR3 sequence (DNA): TGTGCCAGCAGCGAACAGGGTCGGGGCACAGATACGCAGTATTTT.

The rearrangement uses TRBV28 and TRBJ2-7; possible D gene TRBD2, 6 bases. This CDR3 has 14 amino acids. From germline, CDR1 is MDHEN and CDR2 SYDVKM. V was cut by 6 bases and J by 2 bases, with 14 bases left in between. Here the CDR3 DNA reads TGTGCCAGCAGCCTGGGCGGGGCCACCTACGAGCAGTACTTC. Its translation is CASSLGGATYEQYF. The entire variable domain, with the rest obtained from reference TRBV28 and TRBJ2-7, is as follows: DVKVTQSSRYLVKRTGEKVFLECVQDMDHENMFWYRQDPGLGLRLIYFSYDVKMKEKGDIPEGYSVSREKKERFSLILESASTNQTSMYLCASSLGGATYEQYFGPGTRLTVT.

The chain joins TRBV29-1 to TRBJ2-5; D is possibly TRBD2 (6 bases). CDR1 and CDR2 from the germline V gene are SQVTM and ANQGSEA. CDR3 length: 14 amino acids. V was trimmed by 7 bases and J by 5 bases, leaving 20 bases between them. The DNA for the CDR3 is TGCAGCGGAACCCCGGGACTTTCCCCGGAGACCCAGTACTTC. This gives the protein CSGTPGLSPETQYF.